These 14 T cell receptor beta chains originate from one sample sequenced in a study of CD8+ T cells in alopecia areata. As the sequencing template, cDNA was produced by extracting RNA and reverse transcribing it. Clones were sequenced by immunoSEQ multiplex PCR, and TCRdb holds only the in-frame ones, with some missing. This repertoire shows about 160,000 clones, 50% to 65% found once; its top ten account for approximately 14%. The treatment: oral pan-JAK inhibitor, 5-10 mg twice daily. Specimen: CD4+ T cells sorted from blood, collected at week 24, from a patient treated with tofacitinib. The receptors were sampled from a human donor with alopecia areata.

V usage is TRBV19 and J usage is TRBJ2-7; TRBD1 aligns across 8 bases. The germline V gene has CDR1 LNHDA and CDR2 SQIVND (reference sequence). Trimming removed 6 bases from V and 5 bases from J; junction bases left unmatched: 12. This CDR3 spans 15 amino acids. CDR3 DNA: TGTGCCAGTAGCAGCGCCGGGACAGGTAATCACGAGCAGTACTTC. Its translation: CASSSAGTGNHEQYF. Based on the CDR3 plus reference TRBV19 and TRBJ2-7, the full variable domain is DGGITQSPKYLFRKEGQNVTLSCEQNLNHDAMYWYRQDPGQGLRLIYYSQIVNDFQKGDIAEGYSVSREKKESFPLTVTSAQKNPTAFYLCASSSAGTGNHEQYFGPGTRLTVT.

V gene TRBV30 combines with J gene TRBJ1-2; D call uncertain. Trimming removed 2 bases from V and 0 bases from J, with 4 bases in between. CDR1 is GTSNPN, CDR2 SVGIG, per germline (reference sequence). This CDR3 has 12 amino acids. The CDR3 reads CAWSYSNYGYTF. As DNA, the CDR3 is TGTGCCTGGAGTTATTCTAACTATGGCTACACCTTC.

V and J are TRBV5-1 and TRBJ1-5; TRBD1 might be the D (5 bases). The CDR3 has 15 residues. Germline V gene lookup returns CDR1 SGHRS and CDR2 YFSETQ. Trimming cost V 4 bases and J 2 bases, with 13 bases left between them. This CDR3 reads CASSPDSFRNQPQHF. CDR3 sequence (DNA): TGCGCCAGCAGCCCAGACAGTTTCCGCAATCAGCCCCAGCATTTT.

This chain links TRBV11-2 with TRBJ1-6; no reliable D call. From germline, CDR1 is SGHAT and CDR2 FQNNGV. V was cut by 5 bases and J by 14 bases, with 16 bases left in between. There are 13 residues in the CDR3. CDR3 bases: TGTGCCAGCAGCGACCTCCTGTCGGCTACCCTCCACTTT. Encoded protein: CASSDLLSATLHF.

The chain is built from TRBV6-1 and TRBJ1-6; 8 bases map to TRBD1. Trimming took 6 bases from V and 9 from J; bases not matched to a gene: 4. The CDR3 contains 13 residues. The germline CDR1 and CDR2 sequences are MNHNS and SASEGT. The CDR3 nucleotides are TGTGCCAGCAGATCCGGGACAGGTTCACCCCTCCACTTT. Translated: CASRSGTGSPLHF.

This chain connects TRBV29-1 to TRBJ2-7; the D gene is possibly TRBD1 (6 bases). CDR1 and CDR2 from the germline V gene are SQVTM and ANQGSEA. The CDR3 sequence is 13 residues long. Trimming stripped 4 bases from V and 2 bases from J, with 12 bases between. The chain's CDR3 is CSVAQGFPYEQYF. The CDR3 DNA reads TGCAGCGTTGCGCAGGGGTTCCCCTACGAGCAGTACTTC.

CDR3 residues: CAWSSGVDTGELFF. CDR3 in DNA: TGTGCCTGGAGCTCCGGGGTAGACACCGGGGAGCTGTTTTTT. J is TRBJ2-2 and V is TRBV30; D possibly corresponds to TRBD2 (5 bases). Germline-derived CDR1 and CDR2 are GTSNPN and SVGIG (reference sequence). V was cut by 3 bases and J by 3 bases, with 11 bases left in between. The CDR3 is 14 residues long.

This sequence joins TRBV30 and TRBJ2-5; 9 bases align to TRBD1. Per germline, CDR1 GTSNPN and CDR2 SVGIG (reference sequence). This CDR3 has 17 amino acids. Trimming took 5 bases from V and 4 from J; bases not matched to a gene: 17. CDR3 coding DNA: TGTGCCTGGGTATTGACCACGGGACAGGGTGCTCGAGAGACCCAGTACTTC. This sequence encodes CAWVLTTGQGARETQYF.

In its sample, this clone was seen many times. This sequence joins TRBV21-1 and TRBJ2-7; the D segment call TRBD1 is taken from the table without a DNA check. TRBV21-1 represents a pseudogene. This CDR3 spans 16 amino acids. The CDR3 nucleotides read TGTGCCAACCCATCTAAGGGACAGGGCCCCAGCTACGAGCAGTACTTC. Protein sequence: CANPSKGQGPSYEQYF.

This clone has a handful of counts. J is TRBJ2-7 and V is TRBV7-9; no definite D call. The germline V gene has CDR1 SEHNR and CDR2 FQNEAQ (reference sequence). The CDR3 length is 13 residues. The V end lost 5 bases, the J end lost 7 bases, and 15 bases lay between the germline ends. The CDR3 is CASSPSTVGEQYF. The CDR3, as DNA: TGTGCCAGCAGCCCATCAACGGTGGGGGAGCAGTACTTC.

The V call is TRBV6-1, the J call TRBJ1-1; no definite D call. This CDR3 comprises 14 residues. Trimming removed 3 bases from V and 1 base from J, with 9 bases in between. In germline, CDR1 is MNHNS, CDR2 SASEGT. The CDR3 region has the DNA TGTGCCAGCAGTGAGCCAGGAACGAACACTGAAGCTTTCTTT. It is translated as CASSEPGTNTEAFF.

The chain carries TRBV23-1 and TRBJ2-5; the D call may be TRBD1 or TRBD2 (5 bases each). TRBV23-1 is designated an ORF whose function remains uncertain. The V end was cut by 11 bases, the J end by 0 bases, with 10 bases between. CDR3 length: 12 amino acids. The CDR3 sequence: CAEGQHQETQYF. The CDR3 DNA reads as TGCGCCGAGGGGCAGCACCAAGAGACCCAGTACTTC.

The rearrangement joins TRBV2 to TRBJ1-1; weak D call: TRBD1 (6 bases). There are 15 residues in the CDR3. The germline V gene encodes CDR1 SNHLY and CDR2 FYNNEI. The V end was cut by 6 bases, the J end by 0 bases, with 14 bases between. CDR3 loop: CASRLDRRMNTEAFF. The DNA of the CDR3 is TGTGCCAGCAGACTGGACAGAAGGATGAACACTGAAGCTTTCTTT.

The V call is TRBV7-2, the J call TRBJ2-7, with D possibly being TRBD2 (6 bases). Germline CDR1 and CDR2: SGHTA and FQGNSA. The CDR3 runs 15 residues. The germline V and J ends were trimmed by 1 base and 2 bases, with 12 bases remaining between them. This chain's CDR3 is CASSLGGAAPYEQYF. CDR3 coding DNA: TGTGCCAGCAGCTTAGGCGGGGCGGCACCCTACGAGCAGTACTTC.